One sample yielded the 30 T cell receptor beta chains listed below, sequenced in a study of preoperative IRX-2 immunotherapy in early breast cancer. Assay used: immunoSEQ multiplex PCR; TCRdb lists only in-frame clones, some missing. This sample has over 20,000 clones, with approximately 75% found just once. Treatment meaning: preoperative locoregional IRX-2 cytokine immunotherapy. This sample comprised lymph node tissue, obtained after IRX-2 immunotherapy. The source of these receptors is a human donor with breast cancer.

This clone showed up just a few times. This chain joins TRBV6-8 and TRBJ1-1; unclear D gene. The length of the CDR3 is 13 residues. Germline CDR1 reads MNHGY; CDR2 reads SAAAGT. Trimming removed 6 bases from V and 1 base from J, with 9 bases in between. CDR3 bases: TGTGCCAGCAGGACACAGTCGAACACTGAAGCTTTCTTT. Translated, it gives CASRTQSNTEAFF.

DNA of the CDR3: TGCGCCAGCAGCATGCAGGGGGCTTTGGCGGACACTGAAGCTTTCTTT. Residues: CASSMQGALADTEAFF. The chain couples TRBV5-1 to TRBJ1-1; TRBD1 matches 8 bases. Per germline, CDR1 SGHRS and CDR2 YFSETQ. Trimming cost V 4 bases and J 3 bases; bases outside gene matches: 11. The CDR3 consists of 16 residues.

This chain uses TRBV5-1 with TRBJ2-3; 11 positions agree with TRBD2. This CDR3 region has 17 residues. Germline trimming cut 4 bases from V and 3 bases from J; bases unmatched to any gene: 10. Germline assignment: CDR1 SGHRS and CDR2 YFSETQ. CDR3 loop: CASSPELAGGPTDTQYF. The CDR3 DNA is TGCGCCAGCAGCCCCGAGTTAGCGGGGGGGCCAACAGATACGCAGTATTTT.

CDR3 DNA: TGCAGCGTTGAAGATGGGGCTCTGCAGACTCGCTCCTATGGCTACACCTTC. Translation gives CSVEDGALQTRSYGYTF. The rearrangement uses TRBV29-1 and TRBJ1-2; possible D gene TRBD1, 5 bases. Per the germline V gene, CDR1 is SQVTM and CDR2 is ANQGSEA. This CDR3 spans 17 amino acids. Trimming cost V 0 bases and J 4 bases, with 21 bases left between them.

The chain joins TRBV6-8 to TRBJ1-1; D unclear. The CDR3 is 17 residues long. The germline V gene encodes CDR1 MNHGY and CDR2 SAAAGT. Deletions cut 4 bases from V and 0 bases from J, with 18 bases between. This chain's CDR3 is CASSWRSPSVLNTEAFF. Here the CDR3 DNA reads TGTGCCAGCAGTTGGAGGTCGCCGTCAGTGCTGAACACTGAAGCTTTCTTT.

The chain employs TRBV15 and TRBJ2-2; D may be TRBD1 (5 bases). CDR3 length: 14 amino acids. Germline CDR1 reads LNHNV; CDR2 reads YYDKDF (reference sequence). Trimming removed 3 bases at V and 5 bases at J, with 10 bases between. As DNA, the CDR3 is TGTGCCACCAGCAGGCAGGGCAATACCGGGGAGCTGTTTTTT. Amino acids: CATSRQGNTGELFF.

The chain is built from TRBV6-9 and TRBJ2-2, with 7 bases aligning to TRBD2. The junction had 14 bases not matched to a gene; V was cut back by 4 bases and J by 9 bases. The CDR3 length is 16 residues. Germline V gene data show CDR1 as MNHGY and CDR2 as SVAAGI. The CDR3 DNA follows: TGTGCCAGCAGTTTCTTCTCGGGACTATCGTACAGGGAGCTGTTTTTT. Amino acids: CASSFFSGLSYRELFF.

CDR3 nucleotides: TGCGCCAGCAGTGCAGGACAGTCCTACGAGCAGTACGTC. Its protein product is CASSAGQSYEQYV. The chain couples TRBV10-1 to TRBJ2-7, with D possibly matching TRBD1 (6 bases). V gave up 4 bases and J gave up 1 base, with 8 bases separating them. Per the germline V gene, CDR1 is WNHNN and CDR2 is SYGVQD (reference sequence). This CDR3 contains 13 residues.

DNA for the CDR3: TGTGCCACCAGCAGTTTGGACAGGAACTATGGCTACACCTTC. Translating gives CATSSLDRNYGYTF. The chain combines TRBV15 with TRBJ1-2; 7 bases are a match to TRBD1. This CDR3 comprises 14 residues. The germline V gene encodes CDR1 LNHNV and CDR2 YYDKDF (reference sequence). V lost 3 bases and J lost 2; bases outside the gene matches: 3.

The rearrangement uses TRBV29-1 and TRBJ2-5, with D perhaps TRBD1 (6 bases). This CDR3 is 16 amino acids long. Looked up from germline, CDR1 is SQVTM and CDR2 is ANQGSEA. In nucleotides, the CDR3 is TGCATAGCTCACCCCTGGCCGAGGGGGTTGGGTGAGACCCAGTACTTC. This gives the protein CIAHPWPRGLGETQYF.

The chain has TRBV14 and TRBJ2-2, with 7 nucleotides matching TRBD1. After removal of 6 bases from V and 2 bases from J, the junction contained 6 bases not matched to a gene. In germline, CDR1 is SGHDN, CDR2 FVKESK. The CDR3 sequence is 15 residues long. The CDR3 sequence is CASSHGTANTGELFF. The CDR3 DNA sequence: TGTGCCAGCAGTCACGGGACAGCCAACACCGGGGAGCTGTTTTTT.

The chain links TRBV19 to TRBJ1-1; D is unresolved. Germline V gives CDR1 LNHDA, CDR2 SQIVND (reference sequence). The length of the CDR3 is 13 residues. V lost 6 bases, J lost 10 bases, and 18 bases lay in between. CDR3 region: CASSDYLLAGAFF. The CDR3, as DNA: TGTGCCAGTAGCGACTATCTCCTAGCGGGAGCTTTCTTT. Complete variable domain (other parts from reference TRBV19 and TRBJ1-1): DGGITQSPKYLFRKEGQNVTLSCEQNLNHDAMYWYRQDPGQGLRLIYYSQIVNDFQKGDIAEGYSVSREKKESFPLTVTSAQKNPTAFYLCASSDYLLAGAFFGQGTRLTVV.

This chain connects TRBV19 to TRBJ1-5; no definite D call. In germline, CDR1 is LNHDA, CDR2 SQIVND (reference sequence). With 1 base removed from V and 2 bases from J, the gap between germline ends came to 15 bases. This CDR3 is 17 amino acids long. The CDR3 DNA reads TGTGCCAGTAGTATAGGTTTAGCGGGCATGGGCAATCAGCCCCAGCATTTT. Translated: CASSIGLAGMGNQPQHF.

The chain uses TRBV19 and TRBJ1-2; 10 nucleotides agree with TRBD1. Germline loops: CDR1 LNHDA, CDR2 SQIVND (reference sequence). Trimming cost V 4 bases and J 6 bases; bases outside gene matches: 2. The CDR3 spans 13 residues. The CDR3 nucleotides read TGTGCCAGTAGTACGACAGGGGGCGATGGCTACACCTTC. This codes for CASSTTGGDGYTF.

The count of this clone is one. The chain carries TRBV19 and TRBJ1-2, with TRBD1 matching over 9 bases. V gave up 3 bases and J gave up 7 bases; unmatched junction bases: 3. The CDR3 is 13 amino acids. From germline, CDR1 is LNHDA and CDR2 SQIVND (reference sequence). The CDR3 loop is CASSIEGQGGYTF. CDR3 nucleotide sequence: TGTGCCAGTAGTATTGAGGGACAGGGTGGCTACACCTTC.

This chain links TRBV28 with TRBJ1-2; D not resolved. V lost 5 bases, J lost 2 bases, and 12 bases lay in between. The CDR3 is 14 amino acids. Germline V CDR1 and CDR2: MDHEN, SYDVKM. CDR3 coding DNA: TGTGCCAGCAGTCCCTCCGCCAGGAACTATGGCTACACCTTC. As protein: CASSPSARNYGYTF.

This sequence joins TRBV6-7 and TRBJ1-6; 8 bases line up with TRBD1. TRBV6-7 qualifies as an ORF whose function is uncertain. The CDR3 has 12 amino acids. The V gene end was trimmed by 6 bases and the J gene end by 13 bases; junction bases not matched to a gene: 5. CDR3 DNA sequence: TGTGCCAGCAGAGGACAGGGACCCCCCCTCCACTTT. This sequence encodes CASRGQGPPLHF.

The DNA for the CDR3 is TGTGCCAGTAGTACAGGGGCGCTATCAAACTATGGCTACACCTTC. This sequence encodes CASSTGALSNYGYTF. The chain combines TRBV19 with TRBJ1-2; a possible D gene is TRBD1 (6 bases). Trimming shortened V by 4 bases and J by 2 bases, and 14 bases separated the two germline ends. CDR3 length: 15 amino acids. Germline values: CDR1 LNHDA, CDR2 SQIVND (reference sequence). The full variable domain, with the rest looked up from reference TRBV19 and TRBJ1-2, is DGGITQSPKYLFRKEGQNVTLSCEQNLNHDAMYWYRQDPGQGLRLIYYSQIVNDFQKGDIAEGYSVSREKKESFPLTVTSAQKNPTAFYLCASSTGALSNYGYTFGSGTRLTVV.

J is TRBJ2-7 and V is TRBV19; D possibly matches TRBD1 or TRBD2 (5 bases each). The CDR3 extends over 13 amino acids. CDR1 is LNHDA, CDR2 SQIVND, per germline (reference sequence). The ends were cut back, 1 base at V and 12 bases at J, with 16 bases in the middle. CDR3 sequence (DNA): TGTGCCAGTAGTATAGTCGGGATGGGGCGCCGGTACTTC. Translating it yields CASSIVGMGRRYF.

The chain is built from TRBV15 and TRBJ2-2; TRBD2 matches 10 bases. The length of the CDR3 is 17 residues. V was clipped by 0 bases and J by 5 bases; unmatched bases: 6. Germline CDR1 reads LNHNV; CDR2 reads YYDKDF (reference sequence). The CDR3 region has the DNA TGTGCCACCAGCAGAGATCCTAGCGGGGGTAGAACCGGGGAGCTGTTTTTT. Translating gives CATSRDPSGGRTGELFF.

This chain's CDR3 is CASSLDGITDTQYF. For the CDR3, the DNA is TGTGCCAGCAGCTTAGACGGGATAACAGATACGCAGTATTTT. This chain uses TRBV11-3 with TRBJ2-3, with D tentatively TRBD2 (5 bases). This CDR3 spans 14 amino acids. The V end was cut by 0 bases, the J end by 3 bases, with 7 bases between. Germline CDR1 reads SGHNT; CDR2 reads YENEEA.

V and J are TRBV6-8 and TRBJ1-5, with 8 bases fitting TRBD1. V dropped 5 bases and J dropped 7; count of bases not matched to a gene: 4. The CDR3 consists of 13 residues. From germline, CDR1 is MNHGY and CDR2 SAAAGT. CDR3 in amino acids: CASSGQGSQPQHF. The CDR3 DNA is TGTGCCAGCAGTGGACAGGGAAGCCAGCCCCAGCATTTT.

The V call is TRBV19, the J call TRBJ1-1; 9 bases align to TRBD1. After removal of 7 bases from V and 5 bases from J, the junction contained 8 bases not matched to a gene. The CDR3 consists of 14 residues. Germline V lookup: CDR1 LNHDA, CDR2 SQIVND (reference sequence). The CDR3 coding sequence is TGTGCCAGTAAGAGTAGGGACAGGGTAACTGAAGCTTTCTTT. Translation gives CASKSRDRVTEAFF.

The chain combines TRBV10-3 with TRBJ1-1; 9 positions agree with TRBD1. CDR1 is ENHRY and CDR2 is SYGVKD in the germline V gene. CDR3 length: 15 residues. V lost 2 bases to trimming and J lost 6 bases; unmatched junction nucleotides: 7. The CDR3 DNA is TGTGCCATCAGTGAGGGACAGGGGCGGAGGGCTGAAGCTTTCTTT. Its translation is CAISEGQGRRAEAFF.

V usage is TRBV23-1 and J usage is TRBJ1-5, with D perhaps TRBD1 (5 bases). TRBV23-1 is known as an ORF, though its function is uncertain. Trimming shortened V by 6 bases and J by 7 bases, and 19 bases separated the two germline ends. This CDR3 region has 15 residues. The CDR3: CASSQNRDGGQPQHF. The CDR3 DNA is TGCGCCAGCAGCCAAAACCGGGACGGCGGGCAGCCCCAGCATTTT.

The chain is built from TRBV6-8 and TRBJ1-2; the D is unclear. This CDR3 contains 13 residues. The V end lost 5 bases, the J end lost 4 bases, and 11 bases lay between the germline ends. CDR1 MNHGY and CDR2 SAAAGT come from the germline V gene. The CDR3 loop is CASSSGRRYGYTF. The CDR3 nucleotides read TGTGCCAGCAGTAGTGGGCGGCGCTATGGCTACACCTTC.

The V gene is TRBV11-3, the J gene TRBJ2-1; 7 bases fit TRBD1. Germline values: CDR1 SGHNT, CDR2 YENEEA. This CDR3 contains 16 residues. V lost 4 bases to trimming and J lost 3 bases; unmatched junction nucleotides: 9. The DNA of the CDR3 is TGTGCCAGCAGCTCCCGACAGGGAGTAAGCTACAATGAGCAGTTCTTC. It specifies CASSSRQGVSYNEQFF.

This clone has a handful of counts. The V and J genes are TRBV6-8 and TRBJ2-2; D assignment may be TRBD1 or TRBD2 (5 bases each). CDR1 and CDR2 (germline): MNHGY, SAAAGT. This CDR3 has 13 amino acids. V was clipped by 4 bases and J by 4 bases, with 7 bases between them. The CDR3 bases are TGTGCCAGCAGTTGGGACCTCACCGGGGAGCTGTTTTTT. This sequence encodes CASSWDLTGELFF.

The chain combines TRBV19 with TRBJ1-1; a weak D match, TRBD1 (5 bases). This CDR3 has 16 amino acids. Germline V lookup: CDR1 LNHDA, CDR2 SQIVND (reference sequence). Trimming shortened V by 7 bases and J by 11 bases, and 29 bases separated the two germline ends. CDR3 residues: CASNPITGAGRKGAFF. The CDR3 nucleotides are TGTGCCAGTAACCCTATTACCGGGGCAGGTCGAAAAGGGGCTTTCTTT.

The chain combines TRBV19 with TRBJ1-1; D is undetermined. The germline gives CDR1 LNHDA, CDR2 SQIVND (reference sequence). Trimming shortened V by 1 base and J by 1 base, and 10 bases separated the two germline ends. This CDR3 contains 15 residues. For the CDR3, the DNA is TGTGCCAGTAGTATAGTGGGGAGACGGAACACTGAAGCTTTCTTT. This codes for CASSIVGRRNTEAFF.